A single sample is the source of the 14 T cell receptor beta chains below, sequenced in a study of Ad26.COV2.S vaccination and SARS-CoV-2 variants. Libraries were prepared by immunoSEQ multiplex PCR; TCRdb keeps only in-frame clonotypes and omits some of them. The table includes 150,000 to 200,000 clones, around nine tenths detected once. Material: peripheral blood, obtained after recovery from COVID-19. The receptors derive from a human donor who had recovered from COVID-19.

The chain is built from TRBV19 and TRBJ2-1; D is ambiguous. V gave up 5 bases and J gave up 4 bases, with 15 bases separating them. Germline values: CDR1 LNHDA, CDR2 SQIVND (reference sequence). This CDR3 region has 15 residues. DNA of the CDR3: TGTGCCAGTAGTCCGACCTTAATCCTATACAATGAGCAGTTCTTC. Translated, it gives CASSPTLILYNEQFF. Variable domain in full (rest from reference TRBV19 and TRBJ2-1): DGGITQSPKYLFRKEGQNVTLSCEQNLNHDAMYWYRQDPGQGLRLIYYSQIVNDFQKGDIAEGYSVSREKKESFPLTVTSAQKNPTAFYLCASSPTLILYNEQFFGPGTRLTVL.

This clone was recorded a few times. The CDR3 protein is CASSLQENTEAFF. CDR3 coding DNA: TGTGCCAGCAGTCTACAGGAGAACACTGAAGCTTTCTTT. The rearrangement joins TRBV6-2 or TRBV6-3 to TRBJ1-1; TRBD1 is a possible D gene (5 bases). Germline V gene sequence: CDR1 MNHEY, CDR2 SVGEGT. CDR3 size: 13 residues. Trimming removed 5 bases at V and 1 base at J, with 8 bases between.

The chain couples TRBV29-1 to TRBJ1-1; D is uncertain. This CDR3 comprises 11 residues. The V end was cut by 6 bases, the J end by 3 bases, with 8 bases between. CDR1 SQVTM and CDR2 ANQGSEA come from the germline V gene. DNA of the CDR3: TGCAGCGTCCGTCACTACACTGAAGCTTTCTTT. It encodes CSVRHYTEAFF.

This clone appeared a few times. The chain employs TRBV2 and TRBJ2-7; 7 nucleotides match TRBD2. The germline gives CDR1 SNHLY, CDR2 FYNNEI. The CDR3 extends over 16 amino acids. V was clipped by 6 bases and J by 2 bases; unmatched bases: 13. Written as DNA, the CDR3 is TGTGCCAGCAGGCCCCTTGGTAGCGGGCATACCTACGAGCAGTACTTC. This sequence encodes CASRPLGSGHTYEQYF.

This clone has more than one count but fewer than ten. The chain joins TRBV5-4 to TRBJ2-7; D ambiguous. V was clipped by 0 bases and J by 5 bases, with 12 bases between them. The CDR3 sequence is 14 residues long. Germline V CDR1 and CDR2: SGHNT, YYREEE (reference sequence). For the CDR3, the DNA is TGTGCCAGCAGCTTGGGAGGTGAACTTAACGAGCAGTACTTC. It is translated as CASSLGGELNEQYF.

The chain combines TRBV6-6 with TRBJ2-1; 7 positions agree with TRBD2. Per the germline V gene, CDR1 is MNHNY and CDR2 is SVGAGI (reference sequence). The CDR3 consists of 18 residues. With 5 bases clipped from V and 0 bases from J, the junction kept 13 bases outside the gene matches. DNA of the CDR3: TGTGCCAGCAGTCCGCATAATCAGCTAGCGGACTCCTACAATGAGCAGTTCTTC. It yields the protein CASSPHNQLADSYNEQFF.

The chain couples TRBV10-3 to TRBJ2-7, with 9 bases aligning to TRBD2. Germline V gene data show CDR1 as ENHRY and CDR2 as SYGVKD. There are 12 residues in the CDR3. V lost 6 bases to trimming and J lost 6 bases; unmatched junction nucleotides: 3. The CDR3 DNA is TGTGCCATCAGCAGGACTAGCGTCGAGCAGTACTTC. It specifies CAISRTSVEQYF.

The genes are TRBV28 and TRBJ2-1; 7 bases line up with TRBD2. The CDR3 contains 15 residues. Germline trimming cut 3 bases from V and 8 bases from J; bases unmatched to any gene: 10. The germline gives CDR1 MDHEN, CDR2 SYDVKM. The CDR3 protein is CASSFAAGFRDEQFF. The CDR3 nucleotides are TGTGCCAGCAGTTTTGCAGCGGGGTTTAGGGATGAGCAGTTCTTC.

The J gene is TRBJ2-5, the V gene TRBV10-1; 7 nucleotides align to TRBD2. The CDR3 has 16 amino acids. Germline V gene data show CDR1 as WNHNN and CDR2 as SYGVQD (reference sequence). J lost 4 bases, V lost 5 bases, and 13 bases had no gene match. The chain's CDR3 is CASSWGGGGLGETQYF. CDR3 nucleotides: TGCGCCAGCAGTTGGGGCGGGGGAGGGCTGGGAGAGACCCAGTACTTC.

This sequence joins TRBV14 and TRBJ2-1; 12 nucleotides line up with TRBD2. CDR1 is SGHDN and CDR2 is FVKESK in the germline V gene. Trimming cost V 4 bases and J 6 bases; bases outside gene matches: 4. The CDR3 has 15 amino acids. CDR3 sequence: CASSRPGLAGNEQFF. The CDR3, as DNA: TGTGCCAGCAGCCGCCCGGGACTAGCGGGCAATGAGCAGTTCTTC.

This clone was seen just once. The rearrangement joins TRBV27 to TRBJ1-1; D unclear. This CDR3 has 14 residues. Trimming cost V 5 bases and J 7 bases, with 17 bases left between them. Germline CDR1 MNHEY, CDR2 SMNVEV (reference sequence). The CDR3 bases are TGTGCCAGCAGTCCCGCCTTTGATCGTCTTGAAGCTTTCTTT. It specifies CASSPAFDRLEAFF.

The chain joins TRBV7-9 to TRBJ1-2; D is ambiguous. V lost 1 base, J lost 2 bases, and 11 bases lay in between. Germline-derived CDR1 and CDR2 are SEHNR and FQNEAQ (reference sequence). The CDR3 loop spans 15 amino acids. The CDR3 sequence: CASSLGPRTNYGYTF. DNA of the CDR3: TGTGCCAGCAGCTTAGGGCCAAGAACCAACTATGGCTACACCTTC. The variable domain in full, with the rest retrieved from reference TRBV7-9 and TRBJ1-2, is DTGVSQNPRHKITKRGQNVTFRCDPISEHNRLYWYRQTLGQGPEFLTYFQNEAQLEKSRLLSDRFSAERPKGSFSTLEIQRTEQGDSAMYLCASSLGPRTNYGYTFGSGTRLTVV.

The chain uses TRBV10-3 and TRBJ2-1, with D perhaps TRBD2 (6 bases). The CDR3 is 14 amino acids. The V end lost 1 base, the J end lost 7 bases, and 11 bases lay between the germline ends. Germline lookup yields CDR1 ENHRY and CDR2 SYGVKD. CDR3 loop: CAISELGLDNEQFF. CDR3 coding DNA: TGTGCCATCAGTGAGTTGGGACTCGATAATGAGCAGTTCTTC.

The chain joins TRBV5-4 to TRBJ2-5; a weak D match, TRBD1 (5 bases). The CDR3 has 14 residues. Trimming removed 3 bases at V and 5 bases at J, with 14 bases between. From germline, CDR1 is SGHNT and CDR2 YYREEE (reference sequence). As DNA, the CDR3 is TGTGCCAGCAGCTACGACAGCCTGGGGGAGACCCAGTACTTC. Its translation is CASSYDSLGETQYF.